This passage covers 8 T cell receptor beta chains from one sample sequenced in a study of shared clonotypes between healthy human individuals. Here immunoSEQ multiplex PCR was the method, and the copy in TCRdb shows in-frame clones only, minus some. This table holds approximately 470,000 clones, approximately 81% found once. Specimen: PBMCs. Receptors were obtained from a woman aged 35 to 49 in good health. Some clones in this sample may be carry-over from other donors' samples.

Notes on this clone: This probably arose from a read error, given a far larger clone one base away. Other DNA sequences in the sample encode the same CDR3. This chain uses TRBV6-1 with TRBJ2-5; 10 bases match TRBD1. The trim removed 0 bases at V and 5 bases at J, leaving 6 bases unmatched. This CDR3 contains 16 residues. Germline V CDR1 and CDR2: MNHNS, SASEGT. The CDR3 region is CASSEAGGQGYETQYF. Here the CDR3 DNA reads TGTGCCAGCAGTGAAGCAGGGGGACAGGGGTATGAGACCCAGTACTTC.

As to this clone: Additional DNA sequences in this sample encode the identical CDR3. This chain links TRBV7-7 with TRBJ2-5, with TRBD1 matching 9 bases. The CDR3 length is 13 residues. Looked up from germline, CDR1 is SSHAT and CDR2 is FNYEAQ (reference sequence). Germline trimming cut 5 bases from V and 3 bases from J; bases unmatched to any gene: 1. The CDR3 sequence: CASSRDREETQYF. The CDR3 DNA follows: TGTGCCAGCAGCAGGGACAGGGAAGAGACCCAGTACTTC.

The chain combines TRBV29-1 with TRBJ2-1; TRBD2 aligns across 9 bases. The germline gives CDR1 SQVTM, CDR2 ANQGSEA. Trimming removed 6 bases from V and 4 bases from J; junction bases left unmatched: 10. This CDR3 is 15 amino acids long. The CDR3 here is CSVEGGTSKYNEQFF. The CDR3 DNA reads TGCAGCGTCGAGGGGGGGACTAGCAAATACAATGAGCAGTTCTTC.

Turning to this clone: This may be a read error, as it is one base from a much larger clone. The same CDR3 can be traced to other DNA sequences in this sample. The V and J genes are TRBV5-1 and TRBJ2-1; D possibly uses TRBD1 or TRBD2 (5 bases each). Trimming pared 3 bases from V and 9 bases from J, leaving 19 bases between. Germline loops: CDR1 SGHRS, CDR2 YFSETQ. CDR3 size: 15 residues. The DNA for the CDR3 is TGCGCCAGCAGCTCGGGGACGGGGCGTATGTTTGAGCAGTTCTTC. Translating gives CASSSGTGRMFEQFF.

The rearrangement uses TRBV29-1 and TRBJ1-4, with D perhaps matching TRBD1 (5 bases). Germline V lookup: CDR1 SQVTM, CDR2 ANQGSEA. With 7 bases removed from V and 6 bases from J, the gap between germline ends came to 18 bases. This CDR3 spans 14 amino acids. CDR3 region: CSGPDGGGDEKLFF. The CDR3 DNA is TGCAGCGGACCCGATGGGGGTGGGGATGAAAAACTGTTTTTT. The full variable domain, completed using reference TRBV29-1 and TRBJ1-4, is SAVISQKPSRDICQRGTSLTIQCQVDSQVTMMFWYRQQPGQSLTLIATANQGSEATYESGFVIDKFPISRPNLTFSTLTVSNMSPEDSSIYLCSGPDGGGDEKLFFGSGTQLSVL.

About this clone itself: An end of the junction does not agree with germline; a read error may underlie this. V gene TRBV7-7 combines with J gene TRBJ2-5; D may be TRBD2 (6 bases). Germline V gives CDR1 SSHAT, CDR2 FNYEAQ (reference sequence). This CDR3 is 18 amino acids long. The CDR3 sequence: CASSLGSGGRGSQETQYF. CDR3 nucleotides: TGTGCTAGCAGCTTAGGTAGCGGAGGGAGAGGGTCCCAAGAGACCCAGTACTTC.

The gene calls are TRBV10-2 and TRBJ2-7, with D maybe TRBD1 (6 bases). CDR1 WSHSY and CDR2 SAAADI come from the germline V gene. This CDR3 region has 15 residues. Trimming took 2 bases from V and 2 from J, leaving 13 bases between them. As DNA, the CDR3 is TGCGCCAGCAGTGAGACAGGACAGCCCGCCTACGAGCAGTACTTC. It specifies CASSETGQPAYEQYF.

This sequence joins TRBV7-7 and TRBJ1-4; 7 bases fit TRBD1. This CDR3 comprises 13 residues. Germline CDR1 reads SSHAT; CDR2 reads FNYEAQ (reference sequence). CDR3 nucleotides: TGTGCTAGCGCGAGGGGGCCTAATGAAAAACTGTTTTTT. It specifies CASARGPNEKLFF.